A selection of T cell receptor beta chains follows, all from one sample in a study of shared clonotypes between healthy human individuals. Generated by immunoSEQ multiplex PCR, the TCRdb table keeps only in-frame clones and is missing some. The sample lists about 660,000 clones, less than 85% occurring once. Sequencing used memory CD4+ T cells sorted from blood. These receptor sequences come from a woman in her twenties or thirties in good health. Each CDR3 is given with its conserved first and last residue. A D gene is named only where the DNA matches it firmly. Clone size is given for some rows only: seen once, a few or many times, or a class if the clone is expanded.

clone size	V gene	J gene	D gene	CDR3 protein	CDR3 DNA
NA	TRBV7-2	TRBJ2-1	TRBD2	CASSLGLAVTLTYNEQFF	TGTGCCAGCAGCTTAGGCCTAGCGGTTACCTTGACCTACAATGAGCAGTTCTTC
many	TRBV6-5	TRBJ1-2	TRBD1	CASSPGQGLFYGYTF	TGTGCCAGCAGTCCGGGACAGGGACTCTTCTATGGCTACACCTTC
once	TRBV5-1	TRBJ2-1	TRBD2	CASSLAGGPSNEQFF	TGCGCCAGCAGCTTGGCGGGAGGGCCCTCCAATGAGCAGTTCTTC
NA	TRBV5-1	TRBJ2-1	TRBD2	CASRLADYYNEQFF	TGCGCCAGTCGACTAGCAGACTACTACAATGAGCAGTTCTTC
NA	TRBV19	TRBJ2-1	TRBD2	CASSSLRGVAGASSYNEQFF	TGTGCCAGTAGTTCTCTCAGGGGAGTAGCGGGAGCTAGCTCCTACAATGAGCAGTTCTTC
NA	TRBV13	TRBJ2-6	NA	CASSLDSTGLSSGANVLTF	TGTGCCAGCAGCTTAGATAGCACAGGGTTAAGCTCTGGGGCCAACGTCCTGACTTTC
many	TRBV7-2	TRBJ2-1	TRBD2	CASSSAGGEQFF	TGTGCCAGCAGCTCGGCGGGAGGTGAGCAGTTCTTC
NA	TRBV6-1	TRBJ1-4	NA	CASTLGSQEEKLFF	TGTGCCAGCACTTTAGGTTCACAGGAAGAAAAACTGTTTTTT
NA	TRBV2	TRBJ1-1	NA	CASSAWANTEAFF	TGTGCCAGCAGTGCCTGGGCGAACACTGAAGCTTTCTTT
NA	TRBV5-4	TRBJ2-1	NA	CASSIYRYNEQFF	TGTGCCAGCAGCATTTACAGGTACAATGAGCAGTTCTTC
NA	TRBV6-6	TRBJ2-1	TRBD2	CASSYRAGVGNEQFF	TGTGCCAGCAGTTATCGGGCGGGAGTTGGCAATGAGCAGTTCTTC
NA	TRBV2	TRBJ2-3	NA	CASSELGGNTDTQYF	TGTGCCAGCAGTGAACTCGGCGGGAATACAGATACGCAGTATTTT
NA	TRBV18	TRBJ1-3	NA	CASSSTGIGNTIYF	TGTGCCAGCTCATCCACAGGGATTGGAAACACCATATATTTT
NA	TRBV11-2	TRBJ1-1	NA	CASSQNQGSTEAFF	TGTGCCAGCAGCCAAAATCAGGGGAGCACTGAAGCTTTCTTT
once	TRBV18	TRBJ2-2	TRBD2	CASSASGKDTGELFF	TGTGCCAGCTCAGCTAGCGGGAAGGACACCGGGGAGCTGTTTTTT
NA	TRBV5-1	TRBJ2-7	TRBD1	CASSLTGGMWDEQYF	TGCGCCAGCAGCCTGACAGGGGGCATGTGGGACGAGCAGTACTTC
NA	TRBV5-1	TRBJ1-1	TRBD1	CASSPGTGVMNTEAFF	TGCGCCAGCAGCCCTGGGACAGGGGTCATGAACACTGAAGCTTTCTTT
NA	TRBV29-1	TRBJ2-1	NA	CSGGVGDEQFF	TGCAGCGGCGGAGTGGGCGATGAGCAGTTCTTC
NA	TRBV5-6	TRBJ1-4	NA	CASSLQGANEKLFF	TGTGCCAGCAGCTTACAGGGAGCTAATGAAAAACTGTTTTTT
NA	TRBV5-1	TRBJ2-7	NA	CASSLDPGVKEQYF	TGCGCCAGCAGCTTGGACCCGGGAGTGAAAGAGCAGTACTTC
NA	TRBV7-9	TRBJ2-1	TRBD2	CASSSGLAVLSYNEQFF	TGTGCCAGCAGTTCCGGACTAGCGGTCCTCTCCTACAATGAGCAGTTCTTC
few	TRBV7-2	TRBJ2-1	NA	CASSFTPAAQFF	TGTGCCAGCAGCTTTACTCCCGCAGCGCAGTTCTTC
few	TRBV9	TRBJ1-2	NA	CASTPGFGGIYGYTF	TGTGCCAGCACCCCCGGCTTCGGAGGAATCTATGGCTACACCTTC
NA	TRBV21-1	TRBJ2-3	NA	CASSKGVWGTDTQYF	TGTGCCAGCAGCAAAGGGGTGTGGGGCACAGATACGCAGTATTTT
NA	TRBV5-1	TRBJ2-1	NA	CASSLDSGNEQFF	TGCGCCAGCAGCTTGGATAGCGGCAATGAGCAGTTCTTC
NA	TRBV28	TRBJ2-5	NA	CASSPHIETQYF	TGTGCCAGCAGTCCCCATATAGAGACCCAGTACTTC
NA	TRBV10-2	TRBJ2-3	NA	CASIRAPEADTQYF	TGCGCCAGCATTCGGGCTCCGGAGGCAGATACGCAGTATTTT
once	TRBV27	TRBJ2-2	NA	CASSYVKGAGGAGELFF	TGTGCCAGCAGCTATGTGAAGGGTGCAGGAGGTGCCGGGGAGCTGTTTTTT
NA	TRBV5-1	TRBJ1-1	NA	CASSFSGAGETEAFF	TGCGCCAGCAGCTTCTCGGGGGCAGGGGAGACTGAAGCTTTCTTT
NA	TRBV19	TRBJ1-2	TRBD1	CASSLWDRGAYGYTF	TGTGCCAGTAGTCTATGGGACAGGGGGGCCTATGGCTACACCTTC
once	TRBV9	TRBJ2-3	TRBD2	CASPLGGGITDTQYF	TGTGCCAGCCCCCTGGGGGGGGGTATCACAGATACGCAGTATTTT
NA	TRBV19	TRBJ2-1	NA	CASSIVATEQFF	TGTGCCAGTAGTATAGTAGCGACTGAGCAGTTCTTC
once	TRBV11-1	TRBJ2-1	NA	CASSSRGEAGSSYNEQFF	TGTGCCAGCAGCTCGAGAGGTGAAGCGGGTTCCTCCTACAATGAGCAGTTCTTC
NA	TRBV5-4	TRBJ2-3	NA	CASSFGGEDTQYF	TGTGCCAGCAGCTTCGGGGGTGAAGATACGCAGTATTTT
few	TRBV6-1	TRBJ1-3	TRBD1	CASSEIGQDKGNTIYF	TGTGCCAGCAGTGAAATTGGACAGGATAAAGGAAACACCATATATTTT
few	TRBV27	TRBJ2-1	NA	CASSSYTSSYNEQFF	TGTGCCAGCAGTTCGTATACCAGCTCCTACAATGAGCAGTTCTTC
NA	TRBV28	TRBJ1-4	TRBD1	CASSPAGTVNEKLFF	TGTGCCAGCAGCCCAGCCGGGACAGTTAATGAAAAACTGTTTTTT
NA	TRBV28	TRBJ2-5	TRBD1	CASSLSSGGIQETQYF	TGTGCCAGCAGTTTATCTTCAGGGGGTATCCAAGAGACCCAGTACTTC
NA	TRBV6-1	TRBJ1-2	TRBD1	CASTRQGNGYGYTF	TGTGCCAGCACTAGACAGGGCAACGGCTATGGCTACACCTTC
NA	TRBV5-6	TRBJ2-5	TRBD2	CASSLTGSGETQYF	TGTGCCAGCAGCTTGACGGGTAGCGGGGAGACCCAGTACTTC
NA	TRBV18	TRBJ2-2	TRBD1	CASSPDRANTGELFF	TGTGCCAGCTCACCAGACAGGGCGAACACCGGGGAGCTGTTTTTT
NA	TRBV7-9	TRBJ2-7	NA	CASSPSRGGTSYEQYF	TGTGCCAGCAGCCCAAGTAGAGGGGGGACCTCCTACGAGCAGTACTTC
NA	TRBV5-4	TRBJ2-1	NA	CASSEGRVNEQFF	TGTGCCAGCAGTGAAGGGAGAGTTAATGAGCAGTTCTTC
NA	TRBV19	TRBJ2-7	TRBD2	CASSIWTSVSYEQYF	TGTGCCAGTAGTATTTGGACTAGCGTATCCTACGAGCAGTACTTC
NA	TRBV11-2	TRBJ2-2	NA	CASTLWREESGELFF	TGTGCCAGCACCCTGTGGCGGGAAGAATCCGGGGAGCTGTTTTTT
NA	TRBV19	TRBJ2-7	TRBD1	CASSPGGSRYEQYF	TGTGCCAGTAGTCCAGGGGGCTCCCGCTACGAGCAGTACTTC
NA	TRBV2	TRBJ2-1	NA	CASSALNSYNEQFF	TGTGCCAGCAGTGCGCTCAACTCCTACAATGAGCAGTTCTTC
NA	TRBV2	TRBJ2-7	NA	CASSGGAASSYEQYF	TGTGCCAGCAGTGGTGGAGCCGCTTCTTCCTACGAGCAGTACTTC
few	TRBV5-1	TRBJ2-5	NA	CASSTRQGGAETQYF	TGCGCCAGCAGCACTCGACAGGGAGGGGCCGAGACCCAGTACTTC
few	TRBV4-1	TRBJ2-3	TRBD1	CASSQPDRDPTDTQYF	TGCGCCAGCAGCCAACCCGACAGGGACCCCACAGATACGCAGTATTTT
NA	TRBV7-8	TRBJ1-4	NA	CASSFTGYEKLFF	TGTGCCAGCAGCTTTACAGGATACGAAAAACTGTTTTTT
NA	TRBV6-5	TRBJ2-7	NA	CASSYSRWDEQYF	TGTGCCAGCAGTTACTCGAGGTGGGACGAGCAGTACTTC
NA	TRBV29-1	TRBJ2-7	NA	CSVDGRGDYEQYF	TGCAGCGTTGATGGCAGGGGGGACTACGAGCAGTACTTC
NA	TRBV5-4	TRBJ2-6	NA	CASGVSGANVLTF	TGTGCCAGCGGGGTCTCTGGGGCCAACGTCCTGACTTTC
NA	TRBV2	TRBJ2-1	NA	CASSVRQWGDEQFF	TGTGCCAGCAGTGTTCGACAGTGGGGGGATGAGCAGTTCTTC
many	TRBV15	TRBJ1-3	NA	CATRKVGGNTIYF	TGTGCCACCAGAAAAGTGGGCGGAAACACCATATATTTT
NA	TRBV2	TRBJ2-7	NA	CASSPTLGTPYF	TGTGCCAGCAGCCCCACGCTGGGAACGCCGTACTTC
many	TRBV10-3	TRBJ1-2	NA	CAISESGVSVVPYGYTF	TGTGCCATCAGTGAGTCGGGCGTATCGGTCGTACCGTACGGCTACACCTTC
NA	TRBV30	TRBJ2-7	NA	CAWRAGPLLREQYF	TGTGCCTGGAGGGCAGGGCCCCTACTACGCGAGCAGTACTTC
NA	TRBV7-8	TRBJ1-2	NA	CASSLLGGTTLYGYTF	TGTGCCAGCAGCCTTTTAGGAGGCACTACTCTCTATGGCTACACCTTC